These 17 T cell receptor beta chains came from one sample sequenced in a study of cytomegalovirus exposure and HLA in healthy donors. This table comes from immunoSEQ multiplex PCR, and its TCRdb copy is limited to in-frame clones, with some not included. The sample contains 75,000 to 95,000 clones, approximately 96% of which appear only once. What was sequenced was PBMCs. The receptors derive from a man in his late teens or twenties in good health and CMV-seronegative.

The chain carries TRBV11-2 and TRBJ2-7; D perhaps matches TRBD1 (8 bases). V lost 1 base and J 2 bases, leaving 12 bases between the germline ends. Germline lookup yields CDR1 SGHAT and CDR2 FQNNGV. This CDR3 is 15 amino acids long. As DNA, the CDR3 is TGTGCCAGCAGCTTAGTTACAGGGGGGGCCTACGAGCAGTACGTC. This codes for CASSLVTGGAYEQYV.

The chain is built from TRBV4-1 and TRBJ2-1, with 7 positions matching TRBD2. V was clipped by 5 bases and J by 10 bases; unmatched bases: 8. The length of the CDR3 is 13 residues. Germline V CDR1 and CDR2: MGHRA, YSYEKL. CDR3 sequence reads: CASSGLDNAEQFF. CDR3 coding DNA: TGCGCCAGCAGCGGACTAGATAATGCGGAGCAGTTCTTC.

V and J are TRBV27 and TRBJ2-3; 9 nucleotides line up with TRBD2. From germline, CDR1 is MNHEY and CDR2 SMNVEV (reference sequence). J gave up 1 base and V 6 bases, and 5 bases lay outside the gene matches. This CDR3 region has 15 residues. The DNA for the CDR3 is TGTGCCAGCAGCCATCGGACTAGCGGCACAGATACGCAGTATTTT. Its protein product is CASSHRTSGTDTQYF.

The chain employs TRBV7-9 and TRBJ2-1; tentatively, D is TRBD2 (6 bases). Trimming stripped 0 bases from V and 2 bases from J, with 8 bases between. The length of the CDR3 is 15 residues. Germline CDR1 SEHNR, CDR2 FQNEAQ (reference sequence). CDR3 in amino acids: CASSLAGGAYNEQFF. The CDR3 nucleotides read TGTGCCAGCAGCTTAGCGGGAGGCGCCTACAATGAGCAGTTCTTC.

The chain employs TRBV6-1 and TRBJ2-5; 11 bases are shared with TRBD1. Germline lookup yields CDR1 MNHNS and CDR2 SASEGT. The length of the CDR3 is 15 residues. V shed 6 bases, J shed 2 bases, and the junction held 5 bases outside the gene matches. This CDR3 is CASSGDRGEQETQYF. As DNA, the CDR3 is TGTGCCAGCAGCGGGGACAGGGGGGAACAAGAGACCCAGTACTTC.

This sequence joins TRBV30 and TRBJ1-5, with 8 bases fitting TRBD1. The CDR3 runs to 15 residues. Germline trimming cut 3 bases from V and 6 bases from J; bases unmatched to any gene: 10. Germline V gene sequence: CDR1 GTSNPN, CDR2 SVGIG (reference sequence). CDR3 in DNA: TGTGCCTGGAGCCGGAACAGGGACAGGTTTCAGCCCCAGCATTTT. Its protein is CAWSRNRDRFQPQHF.

This sequence joins TRBV11-2 and TRBJ2-3; 14 bases map to TRBD2. The CDR3 is 15 residues long. Trimming at V came to 4 bases and at J to 4 bases, leaving 1 base not matched to a gene. Germline V gives CDR1 SGHAT, CDR2 FQNNGV. The CDR3 sequence: CASSSGLAGADTQYF. CDR3 DNA sequence: TGTGCCAGCAGCTCGGGACTAGCGGGAGCAGATACGCAGTATTTT.

The chain links TRBV4-1 to TRBJ1-3, with D maybe TRBD1 (6 bases). Germline V gene sequence: CDR1 MGHRA, CDR2 YSYEKL. This CDR3 spans 16 amino acids. Trimming cost V 2 bases and J 0 bases, with 11 bases left between them. The CDR3 spells CASSQRTEYSGNTIYF. CDR3 sequence (DNA): TGCGCCAGCAGCCAAAGGACAGAATACTCTGGAAACACCATATATTTT.

The chain joins TRBV27 to TRBJ2-4, with D hard to call. This CDR3 contains 13 residues. V lost 6 bases to trimming and J lost 6 bases, with 12 bases between them. The germline V gene has CDR1 MNHEY and CDR2 SMNVEV (reference sequence). In DNA form, the CDR3 reads TGTGCCAGCAGCTTTGACCCGGGAAACATTCAGTACTTC. Amino acid sequence: CASSFDPGNIQYF.

The genes are TRBV7-9 and TRBJ2-2; 11 bases map to TRBD2. This CDR3 spans 16 amino acids. The germline CDR1 and CDR2 sequences are SEHNR and FQNEAQ (reference sequence). The junction had 8 bases not matched to a gene; V was cut back by 6 bases and J by 5 bases. CDR3 in DNA: TGTGCCAGCAGTCAGATAGCGGGAGGGCGGACCGGGGAGCTGTTTTTT. This codes for CASSQIAGGRTGELFF.

This chain links TRBV2 with TRBJ2-7, with D unclear. Trimming cost V 2 bases and J 0 bases, with 14 bases left between them. Germline V gene sequence: CDR1 SNHLY, CDR2 FYNNEI. The CDR3 runs 16 residues. In nucleotides, the CDR3 is TGTGCCAGCAGTGAAAATCCCGACATGGACTCCTACGAGCAGTACTTC. Its protein is CASSENPDMDSYEQYF. The full variable domain, with the rest looked up from reference TRBV2 and TRBJ2-7, is EPEVTQTPSHQVTQMGQEVILRCVPISNHLYFYWYRQILGQKVEFLVSFYNNEISEKSEIFDDQFSVERPDGSNFTLKIRSTKLEDSAMYFCASSENPDMDSYEQYFGPGTRLTVT.

The V gene is TRBV11-2, the J gene TRBJ2-7; D might be TRBD1 (6 bases). This CDR3 has 15 residues. The germline gives CDR1 SGHAT, CDR2 FQNNGV. With 6 bases removed from V and 2 bases from J, the gap between germline ends came to 17 bases. CDR3 sequence (DNA): TGTGCCAGCAGGCCGGCGACCAGGGGAACCTACGAGCAGTACTTC. Encoded protein: CASRPATRGTYEQYF.

V is TRBV7-8 and J is TRBJ2-1; 8 positions agree with TRBD2. The V gene's germline CDR1 is SGHVS and CDR2 FQNEAQ. Germline trimming cut 8 bases from V and 4 bases from J; bases unmatched to any gene: 16. The CDR3 is 17 amino acids. This CDR3 reads CASVPRGGRSTYNEQFF. CDR3 DNA: TGTGCCAGCGTACCCCGGGGCGGGAGGTCCACGTACAATGAGCAGTTCTTC.

The chain uses TRBV30 and TRBJ1-1, with D possibly matching TRBD1 (6 bases). The CDR3 loop spans 16 amino acids. In germline, CDR1 is GTSNPN, CDR2 SVGIG (reference sequence). Trimming shortened V by 3 bases and J by 1 base, and 18 bases separated the two germline ends. CDR3 residues: CAWRTKNRVANTEAFF. DNA of the CDR3: TGTGCCTGGAGGACAAAAAACAGGGTCGCGAACACTGAAGCTTTCTTT.

The J gene is TRBJ2-7, the V gene TRBV7-8, with 7 bases lining up with TRBD2. This CDR3 is built from 13 residues. V gave up 3 bases and J gave up 4 bases; unmatched junction bases: 3. Germline V CDR1 and CDR2: SGHVS, FQNEAQ. This CDR3 is CASSFGGWYEQYF. DNA for the CDR3: TGTGCCAGCAGCTTCGGGGGGTGGTACGAGCAGTACTTC. Using reference TRBV7-8 and TRBJ2-7 for the parts outside the CDR3, the full variable domain is GAGVSQSPRYKVAKRGQDVALRCDPISGHVSLFWYQQALGQGPEFLTYFQNEAQLDKSGLPSDRFFAERPEGSVSTLKIQRTQQEDSAVYLCASSFGGWYEQYFGPGTRLTVT.

This clone has a single count. The chain carries TRBV10-3 and TRBJ2-7; D might be TRBD1 (5 bases). Germline CDR1 ENHRY, CDR2 SYGVKD. This CDR3 has 13 residues. Trimming stripped 5 bases from V and 4 bases from J, with 12 bases between. CDR3 DNA sequence: TGTGCCATCAGTCTTTTAGCAGGGTACGAGCAGTACTTC. Amino acids: CAISLLAGYEQYF.

This clone was observed a single time. The J gene is TRBJ2-2, the V gene TRBV5-6; D perhaps matches TRBD1 (5 bases). Germline assignment: CDR1 SGHDT and CDR2 YYEEEE. The CDR3 has 16 amino acids. Trimming stripped 0 bases from V and 0 bases from J, with 9 bases between. Here the CDR3 DNA reads TGTGCCAGCAGCTTGGTTGGGGCCTCGAACACCGGGGAGCTGTTTTTT. Protein: CASSLVGASNTGELFF.